This TCR beta chain derives from a study of shared clonotypes between healthy human individuals. Naivety among CD8 cells was defined by CD45RO negativity and positive CCR7 selection, thereby excluding terminally differentiated effector memory CD45RA+ cells. The CDR3 has 11 amino acids. CDR1 and CDR2 (germline): SGHTS, YDEGEE. The ends were cut back, 2 bases at V and 4 bases at J, with 1 base in the middle. With regard to this clone: Other DNA sequences in this sample translate to the same CDR3.

Assay used: immunoSEQ multiplex PCR; TCRdb lists only in-frame clones, some missing. The sample consists of roughly 890,000 clones, more than 85% of them appearing once. The receptor was isolated from a man aged 25 to 45 in good health. What was sequenced was naive CD8+ T cells sorted from blood. The chain has TRBV5-8 and TRBJ1-5; D uncertain. The CDR3 DNA reads as TGTGCCAGCAGCTTTAATCAGCCCCAGCATTTT. This gives the protein CASSFNQPQHF.